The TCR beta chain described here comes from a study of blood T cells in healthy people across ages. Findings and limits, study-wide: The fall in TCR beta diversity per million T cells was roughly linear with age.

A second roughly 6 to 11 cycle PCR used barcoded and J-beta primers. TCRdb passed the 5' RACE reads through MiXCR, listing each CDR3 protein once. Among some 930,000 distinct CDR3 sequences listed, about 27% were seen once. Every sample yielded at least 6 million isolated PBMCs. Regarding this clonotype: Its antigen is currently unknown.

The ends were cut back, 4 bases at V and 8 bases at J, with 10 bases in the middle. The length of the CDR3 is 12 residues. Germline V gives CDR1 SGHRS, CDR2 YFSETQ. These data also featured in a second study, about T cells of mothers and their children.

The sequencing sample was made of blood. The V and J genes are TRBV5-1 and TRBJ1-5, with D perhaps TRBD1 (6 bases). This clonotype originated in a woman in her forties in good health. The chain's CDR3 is CASSPEGEPQHF. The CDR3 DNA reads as TGCGCCAGCAGCCCCGAGGGGGAGCCCCAGCATTTT.